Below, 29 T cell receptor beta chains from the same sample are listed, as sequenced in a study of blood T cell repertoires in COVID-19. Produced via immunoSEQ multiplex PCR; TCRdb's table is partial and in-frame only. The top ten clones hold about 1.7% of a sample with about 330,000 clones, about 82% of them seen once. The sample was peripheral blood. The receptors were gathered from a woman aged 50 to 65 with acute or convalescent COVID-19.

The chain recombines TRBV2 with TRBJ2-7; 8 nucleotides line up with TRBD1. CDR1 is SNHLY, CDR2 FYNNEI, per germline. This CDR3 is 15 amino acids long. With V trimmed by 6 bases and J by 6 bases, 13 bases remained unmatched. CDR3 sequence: CASSLNRQGLSEQYF. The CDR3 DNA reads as TGTGCCAGCAGCCTGAACCGACAGGGGTTGAGCGAGCAGTACTTC.

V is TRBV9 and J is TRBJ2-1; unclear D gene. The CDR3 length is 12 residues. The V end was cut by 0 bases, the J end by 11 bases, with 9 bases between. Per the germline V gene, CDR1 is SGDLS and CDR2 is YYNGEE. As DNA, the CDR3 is TGTGCCAGCAGCGTAGAATACACCAAGCAGTTCTTC. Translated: CASSVEYTKQFF.

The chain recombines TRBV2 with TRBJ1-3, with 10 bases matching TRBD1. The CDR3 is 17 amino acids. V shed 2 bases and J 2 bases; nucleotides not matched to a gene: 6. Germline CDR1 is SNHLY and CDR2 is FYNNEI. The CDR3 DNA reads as TGTGCCAGCAGTGAAAGGCTCGGGACAGGGGCTGGAAACACCATATATTTT. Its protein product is CASSERLGTGAGNTIYF.

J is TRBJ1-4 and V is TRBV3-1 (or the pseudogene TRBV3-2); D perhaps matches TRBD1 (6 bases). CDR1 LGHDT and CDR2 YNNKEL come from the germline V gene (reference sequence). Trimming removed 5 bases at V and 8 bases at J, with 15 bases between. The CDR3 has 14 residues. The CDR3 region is CASSGESGTEKLFF. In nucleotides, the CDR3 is TGTGCCAGCAGCGGGGAGTCCGGGACAGAAAAACTGTTTTTT.

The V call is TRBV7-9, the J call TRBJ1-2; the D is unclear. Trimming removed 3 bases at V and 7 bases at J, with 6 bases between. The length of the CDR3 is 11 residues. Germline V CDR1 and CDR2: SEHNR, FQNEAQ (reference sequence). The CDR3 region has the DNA TGTGCCAGCAGCTTTAGAGGTGGCTACACCTTC. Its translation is CASSFRGGYTF.

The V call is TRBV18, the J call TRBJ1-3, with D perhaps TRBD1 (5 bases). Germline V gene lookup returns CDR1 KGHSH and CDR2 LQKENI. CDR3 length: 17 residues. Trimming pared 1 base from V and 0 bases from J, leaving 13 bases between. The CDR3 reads CASSPLGAGGSGNTIYF. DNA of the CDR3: TGTGCCAGCTCACCACTCGGCGCGGGGGGCTCTGGAAACACCATATATTTT.

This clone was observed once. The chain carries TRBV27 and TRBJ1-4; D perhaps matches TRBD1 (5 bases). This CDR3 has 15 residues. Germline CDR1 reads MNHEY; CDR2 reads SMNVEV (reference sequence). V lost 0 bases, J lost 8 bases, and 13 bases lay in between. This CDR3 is CASSLSPGGGEKLFF. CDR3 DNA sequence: TGTGCCAGCAGTTTATCGCCGGGGGGAGGCGAAAAACTGTTTTTT.

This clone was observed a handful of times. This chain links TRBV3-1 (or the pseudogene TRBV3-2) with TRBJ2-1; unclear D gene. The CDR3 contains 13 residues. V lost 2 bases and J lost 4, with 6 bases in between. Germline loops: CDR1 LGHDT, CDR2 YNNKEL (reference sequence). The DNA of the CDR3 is TGTGCCAGCAGCCAAAATCCTTACAATGAGCAGTTCTTC. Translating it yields CASSQNPYNEQFF.

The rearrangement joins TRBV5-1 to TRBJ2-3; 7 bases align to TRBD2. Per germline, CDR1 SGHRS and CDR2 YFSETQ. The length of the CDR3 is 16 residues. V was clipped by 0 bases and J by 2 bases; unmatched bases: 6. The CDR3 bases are TGCGCCAGCAGCTTGGAGGGCGGGAGCTACACAGATACGCAGTATTTT. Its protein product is CASSLEGGSYTDTQYF.

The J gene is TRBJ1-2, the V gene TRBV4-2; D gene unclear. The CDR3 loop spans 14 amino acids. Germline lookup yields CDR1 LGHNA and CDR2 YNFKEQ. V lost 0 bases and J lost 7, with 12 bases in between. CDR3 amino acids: CASSQEIRSIGYTF. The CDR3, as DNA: TGTGCCAGCAGCCAAGAAATTCGGTCGATTGGCTACACCTTC.

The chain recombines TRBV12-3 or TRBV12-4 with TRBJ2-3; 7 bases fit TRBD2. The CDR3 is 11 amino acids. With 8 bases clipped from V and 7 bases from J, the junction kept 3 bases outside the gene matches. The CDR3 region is CASLSGHTQYF. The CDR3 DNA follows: TGTGCCAGCCTTAGCGGGCATACGCAGTATTTT.

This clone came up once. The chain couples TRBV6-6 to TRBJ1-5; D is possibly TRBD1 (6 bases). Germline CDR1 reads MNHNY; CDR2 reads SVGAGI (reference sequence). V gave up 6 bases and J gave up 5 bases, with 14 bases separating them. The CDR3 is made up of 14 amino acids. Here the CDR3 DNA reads TGTGCCAGCAGGGCCAGGGGTATATATCAGCCCCAGCATTTT. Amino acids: CASRARGIYQPQHF.

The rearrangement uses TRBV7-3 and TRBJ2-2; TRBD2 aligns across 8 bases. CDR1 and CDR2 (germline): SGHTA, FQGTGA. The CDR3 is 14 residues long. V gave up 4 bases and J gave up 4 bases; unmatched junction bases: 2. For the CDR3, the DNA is TGTGCCAGCAGCTCTGGGACTAGCACCGGGGAGCTGTTTTTT. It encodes CASSSGTSTGELFF.

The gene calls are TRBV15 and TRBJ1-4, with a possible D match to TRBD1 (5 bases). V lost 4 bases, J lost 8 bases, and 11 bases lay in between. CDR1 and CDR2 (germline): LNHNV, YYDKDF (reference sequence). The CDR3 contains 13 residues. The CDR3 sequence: CATSIGQEEKLFF. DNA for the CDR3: TGTGCCACCAGCATAGGACAAGAAGAAAAACTGTTTTTT.

The CDR3, as DNA: TGTGCCAGCAGTTCATTTAGTCGTGCGACAGGCACAGATACGCAGTATTTT. It translates to CASSSFSRATGTDTQYF. The rearrangement uses TRBV27 and TRBJ2-3; D is perhaps TRBD1 (5 bases). V lost 4 bases to trimming and J lost 1 base, with 18 bases between them. CDR3 length: 17 amino acids. Germline assignment: CDR1 MNHEY and CDR2 SMNVEV (reference sequence).

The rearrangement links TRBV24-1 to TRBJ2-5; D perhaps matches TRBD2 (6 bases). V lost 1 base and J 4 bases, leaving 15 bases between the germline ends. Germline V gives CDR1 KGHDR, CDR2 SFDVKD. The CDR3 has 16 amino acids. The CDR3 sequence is CATSDFSLRRGETQYF. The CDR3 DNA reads TGTGCCACCAGTGATTTCAGCCTTCGGCGGGGAGAGACCCAGTACTTC.

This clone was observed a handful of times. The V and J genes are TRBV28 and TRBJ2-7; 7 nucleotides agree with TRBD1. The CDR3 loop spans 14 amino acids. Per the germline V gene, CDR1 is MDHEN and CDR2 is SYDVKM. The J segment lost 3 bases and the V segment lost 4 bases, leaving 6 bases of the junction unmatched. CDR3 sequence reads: CASSWGTDSYEQYF. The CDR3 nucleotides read TGTGCCAGCAGTTGGGGGACAGATAGCTACGAGCAGTACTTC.

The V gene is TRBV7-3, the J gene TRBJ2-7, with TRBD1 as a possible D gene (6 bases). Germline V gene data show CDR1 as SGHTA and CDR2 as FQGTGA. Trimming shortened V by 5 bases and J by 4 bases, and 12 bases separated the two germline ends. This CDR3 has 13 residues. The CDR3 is CASSHTGLYEQYF. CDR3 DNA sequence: TGTGCCAGCAGCCATACAGGGTTATACGAGCAGTACTTC.

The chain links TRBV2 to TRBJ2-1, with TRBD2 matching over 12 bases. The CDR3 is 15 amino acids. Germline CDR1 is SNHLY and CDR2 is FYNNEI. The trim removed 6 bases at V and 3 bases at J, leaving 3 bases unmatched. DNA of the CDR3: TGTGCCAGCAGGGGGACTAGCGGGCACTACAATGAGCAGTTCTTC. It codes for CASRGTSGHYNEQFF.

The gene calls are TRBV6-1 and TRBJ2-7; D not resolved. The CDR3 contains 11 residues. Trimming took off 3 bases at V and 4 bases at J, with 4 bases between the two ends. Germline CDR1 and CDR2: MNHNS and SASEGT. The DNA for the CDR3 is TGTGCCAGCAGTGACAGGTACGAGCAGTACTTC. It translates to CASSDRYEQYF.

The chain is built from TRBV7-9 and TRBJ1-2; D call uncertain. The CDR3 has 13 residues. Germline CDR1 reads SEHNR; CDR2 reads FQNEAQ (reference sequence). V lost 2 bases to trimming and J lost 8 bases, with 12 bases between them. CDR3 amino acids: CASSLFTPGGYTF. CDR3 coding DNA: TGTGCCAGCAGCTTATTTACACCAGGCGGCTACACCTTC.

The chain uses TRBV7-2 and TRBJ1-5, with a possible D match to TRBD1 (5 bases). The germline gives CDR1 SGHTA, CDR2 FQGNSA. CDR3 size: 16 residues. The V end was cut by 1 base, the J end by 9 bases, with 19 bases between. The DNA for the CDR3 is TGTGCCAGCAGCTTAGGGTTCGGGGGGATTGGGAGGCCCCAGCATTTT. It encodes CASSLGFGGIGRPQHF. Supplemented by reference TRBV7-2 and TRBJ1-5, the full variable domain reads GAGVSQSPSNKVTEKGKDVELRCDPISGHTALYWYRQSLGQGLEFLIYFQGNSAPDKSGLPSDRFSAERTGGSVSTLTIQRTQQEDSAVYLCASSLGFGGIGRPQHFGDGTRLSIL.

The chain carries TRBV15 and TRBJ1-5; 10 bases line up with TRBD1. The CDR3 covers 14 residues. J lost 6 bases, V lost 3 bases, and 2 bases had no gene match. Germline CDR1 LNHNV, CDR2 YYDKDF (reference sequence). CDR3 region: CATSRTGGFQPQHF. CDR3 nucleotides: TGTGCCACCAGCAGGACAGGGGGCTTTCAGCCCCAGCATTTT.

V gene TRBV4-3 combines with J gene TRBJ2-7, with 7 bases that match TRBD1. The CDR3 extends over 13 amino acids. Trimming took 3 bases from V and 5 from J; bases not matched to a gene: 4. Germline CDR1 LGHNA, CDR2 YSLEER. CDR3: CASSQRDRDEQYF. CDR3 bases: TGCGCCAGCAGCCAGCGTGACAGGGACGAGCAGTACTTC.

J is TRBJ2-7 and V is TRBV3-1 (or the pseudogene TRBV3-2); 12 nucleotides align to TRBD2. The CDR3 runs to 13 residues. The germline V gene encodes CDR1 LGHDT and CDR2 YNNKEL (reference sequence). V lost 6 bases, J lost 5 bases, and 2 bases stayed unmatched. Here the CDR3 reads CASSRTSGNEQYF. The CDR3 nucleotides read TGTGCCAGCAGTCGGACTAGCGGGAACGAGCAGTACTTC.

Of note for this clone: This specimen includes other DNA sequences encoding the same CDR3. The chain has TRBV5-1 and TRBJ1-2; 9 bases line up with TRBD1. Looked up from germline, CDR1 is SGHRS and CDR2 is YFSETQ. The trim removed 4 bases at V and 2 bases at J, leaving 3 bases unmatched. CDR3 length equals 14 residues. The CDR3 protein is CASSSGQGNYGYTF. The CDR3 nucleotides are TGCGCCAGCAGCAGCGGACAGGGGAACTATGGCTACACCTTC.

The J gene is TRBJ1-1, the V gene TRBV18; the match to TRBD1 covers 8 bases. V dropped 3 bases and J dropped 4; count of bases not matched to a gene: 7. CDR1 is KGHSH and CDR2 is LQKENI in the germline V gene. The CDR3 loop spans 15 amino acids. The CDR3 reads CASSPYRGSFTEAFF. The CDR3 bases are TGTGCCAGCTCACCTTACAGGGGGAGTTTCACTGAAGCTTTCTTT.

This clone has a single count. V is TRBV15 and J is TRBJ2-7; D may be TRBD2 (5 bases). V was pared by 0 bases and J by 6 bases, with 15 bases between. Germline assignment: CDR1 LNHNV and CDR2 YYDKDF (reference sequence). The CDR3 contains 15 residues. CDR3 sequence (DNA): TGTGCCACCAGCAGAGATCGAGTGGCGGGTGGCGAGCAGTACTTC. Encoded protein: CATSRDRVAGGEQYF. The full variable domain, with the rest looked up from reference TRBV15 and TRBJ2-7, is DAMVIQNPRYQVTQFGKPVTLSCSQTLNHNVMYWYQQKSSQAPKLLFHYYDKDFNNEADTPDNFQSRRPNTSFCFLDIRSPGLGDTAMYLCATSRDRVAGGEQYFGPGTRLTVT.

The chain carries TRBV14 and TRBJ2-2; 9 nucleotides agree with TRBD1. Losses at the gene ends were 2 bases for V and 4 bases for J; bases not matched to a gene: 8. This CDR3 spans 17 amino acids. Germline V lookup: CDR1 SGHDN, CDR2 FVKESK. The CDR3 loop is CASSQYRDRVRTGELFF. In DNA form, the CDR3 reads TGTGCCAGCAGCCAATACCGGGACAGGGTTCGCACCGGGGAGCTGTTTTTT.